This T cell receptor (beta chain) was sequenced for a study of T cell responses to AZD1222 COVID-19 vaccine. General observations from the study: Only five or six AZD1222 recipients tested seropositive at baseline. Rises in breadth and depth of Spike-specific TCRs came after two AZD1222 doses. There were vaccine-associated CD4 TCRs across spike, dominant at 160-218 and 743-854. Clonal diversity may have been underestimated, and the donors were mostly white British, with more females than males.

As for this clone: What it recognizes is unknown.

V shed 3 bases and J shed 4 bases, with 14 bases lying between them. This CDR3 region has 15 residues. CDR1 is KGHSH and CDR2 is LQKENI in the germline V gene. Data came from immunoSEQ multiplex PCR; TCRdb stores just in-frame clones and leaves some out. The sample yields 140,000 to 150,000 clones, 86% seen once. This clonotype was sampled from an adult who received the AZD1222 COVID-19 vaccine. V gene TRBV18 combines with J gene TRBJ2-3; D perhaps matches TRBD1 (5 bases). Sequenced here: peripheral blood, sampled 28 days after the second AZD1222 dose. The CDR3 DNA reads TGTGCCAGCTCACCGTCTTCAGGGTTGGCAGATACGCAGTATTTT. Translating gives CASSPSSGLADTQYF.